Listed here are 18 T cell receptor beta chains from one sample, sequenced in a study of blood T cell repertoires in COVID-19. Profiling relied on immunoSEQ multiplex PCR, and the TCRdb table lists in-frame clones only, not all of them. This table holds roughly 33,000 clones, about 85% found once. The sample comprised peripheral blood. These receptors were collected from a human donor with acute or convalescent COVID-19. The donor label of this sample is uncertain.

The chain uses TRBV7-2 and TRBJ2-5, with D perhaps matching TRBD2 (5 bases). Trimming stripped 5 bases from V and 2 bases from J, with 9 bases between. The CDR3 covers 13 residues. Germline CDR1 reads SGHTA; CDR2 reads FQGNSA. CDR3 residues: CASSPIAQETQYF. The CDR3 nucleotides read TGTGCCAGCAGCCCTATAGCGCAAGAGACCCAGTACTTC.

This clone appeared a few times. The rearrangement links TRBV19 to TRBJ1-1; TRBD1 aligns across 8 bases. The germline CDR1 and CDR2 sequences are LNHDA and SQIVND (reference sequence). The V segment lost 3 bases and the J segment 2 bases; nucleotides outside the gene matches: 5. The CDR3 contains 15 residues. The CDR3 DNA reads as TGTGCCAGTAGTATGACAGGGGCATCAAACACTGAAGCTTTCTTT. Its translation: CASSMTGASNTEAFF.

The chain combines TRBV20-1 with TRBJ2-1; TRBD2 aligns across 9 bases. J lost 5 bases, V lost 3 bases, and 5 bases had no gene match. CDR3 length equals 14 residues. CDR1 is DFQATT and CDR2 is SNEGSKA in the germline V gene (reference sequence). CDR3 coding DNA: TGCAGTGCTAGTCAGACTAGCGGAAACAATGAGCAGTTCTTC. Encoded protein: CSASQTSGNNEQFF.

V gene TRBV7-2 combines with J gene TRBJ1-1; unclear D gene. Between the trimmed V and J ends, which lost 5 bases and 2 bases, there was a span of 12 bases. Germline-derived CDR1 and CDR2 are SGHTA and FQGNSA. The CDR3 has 14 residues. CDR3 region: CASSLQDSNTEAFF. Written as DNA, the CDR3 is TGTGCCAGCAGCCTACAAGACTCCAACACTGAAGCTTTCTTT.

The chain has TRBV10-1 and TRBJ2-7; the match to TRBD1 covers 8 bases. CDR1 and CDR2 from the germline V gene are WNHNN and SYGVQD (reference sequence). The V gene end was trimmed by 7 bases and the J gene end by 5 bases; junction bases not matched to a gene: 7. This CDR3 has 13 amino acids. Here the CDR3 reads CASIRRGLDEQYF. The CDR3 DNA follows: TGCGCCAGCATTCGCAGGGGGCTCGACGAGCAGTACTTC.

The rearrangement joins TRBV6-6 to TRBJ2-1; 8 bases match TRBD2. CDR3 length equals 14 residues. Germline-derived CDR1 and CDR2 are MNHNY and SVGAGI (reference sequence). Unmatched junction bases numbered 3, after V lost 6 bases and J lost 2 bases. This CDR3 reads CASSVGLAYNEQFF. CDR3 nucleotide sequence: TGTGCCAGCAGCGTGGGACTAGCCTACAATGAGCAGTTCTTC.

The chain joins TRBV2 to TRBJ2-5; 9 bases are a match to TRBD1. The germline V gene encodes CDR1 SNHLY and CDR2 FYNNEI. V was clipped by 6 bases and J by 4 bases; unmatched bases: 9. The CDR3 contains 15 residues. Here the CDR3 DNA reads TGTGCCAGCAGGGACTTGGGACAGGGTAGAGAGACCCAGTACTTC. This encodes CASRDLGQGRETQYF.

The chain joins TRBV7-2 to TRBJ2-5; 9 positions agree with TRBD2. The germline V gene encodes CDR1 SGHTA and CDR2 FQGNSA. CDR3 size: 16 residues. V lost 1 base, J lost 0 bases, and 3 bases stayed unmatched. CDR3 sequence: CASSLGSSGNQETQYF. In DNA form, the CDR3 reads TGTGCCAGCAGCTTAGGGTCTAGCGGGAACCAAGAGACCCAGTACTTC.

The CDR3 DNA reads as TGTGCCCATTCACAGAGGAAAACTAGAAATGAGCAGTTCTTC. Its protein product is CAHSQRKTRNEQFF. V is TRBV30 and J is TRBJ2-1; a weak D match, TRBD2 (5 bases). The CDR3 is 14 residues long. CDR1 and CDR2 from the germline V gene are GTSNPN and SVGIG (reference sequence). V lost 8 bases and J 7 bases, leaving 21 bases between the germline ends.

The V call is TRBV20-1, the J call TRBJ2-7; TRBD1 aligns across 8 bases. Germline assignment: CDR1 DFQATT and CDR2 SNEGSKA (reference sequence). The CDR3 spans 16 residues. The trim removed 3 bases at V and 0 bases at J, leaving 10 bases unmatched. CDR3 in amino acids: CSASESLGQGSYEQYF. The CDR3 DNA sequence: TGCAGTGCTAGTGAATCCCTTGGACAGGGCTCCTACGAGCAGTACTTC.

This clone was observed a handful of times. CDR3 sequence: CASSQDTSFYNEQFF. CDR3 DNA sequence: TGCGCCAGCAGCCAGGACACGAGCTTCTACAATGAGCAGTTCTTC. The chain has TRBV5-1 and TRBJ2-1; TRBD1 might be the D (5 bases). Germline V CDR1 and CDR2: SGHRS, YFSETQ. This CDR3 is built from 15 residues. V was shortened by 4 bases and J by 3 bases, with 14 bases between the two germline ends.

The chain carries TRBV18 and TRBJ2-3, with D possibly TRBD1 on 6 matching bases. CDR1 is KGHSH and CDR2 is LQKENI in the germline V gene. The CDR3 sequence is 17 residues long. The germline V and J ends were trimmed by 5 bases and 0 bases, with 18 bases remaining between them. CDR3 sequence: CASSETGFLLSTDTQYF. The CDR3 bases are TGTGCCAGCTCAGAAACAGGGTTTCTCCTTAGCACAGATACGCAGTATTTT.

The rearrangement links TRBV11-2 to TRBJ1-2; D not resolved. Germline lookup yields CDR1 SGHAT and CDR2 FQNNGV. V dropped 1 base and J dropped 10 bases, with 13 bases sitting between them. The CDR3 contains 13 residues. This CDR3 reads CASSLALGESYTF. The CDR3 DNA sequence: TGTGCCAGCAGCTTAGCTCTAGGCGAGTCCTACACCTTC.

The rearrangement joins TRBV7-2 to TRBJ1-1; D is undetermined. The CDR3 runs to 13 residues. The germline gives CDR1 SGHTA, CDR2 FQGNSA. V dropped 2 bases and J dropped 1 base, with 5 bases sitting between them. CDR3 bases: TGTGCCAGCAGCTTACAGTGGAACACTGAAGCTTTCTTT. Translating gives CASSLQWNTEAFF.

The chain carries TRBV27 and TRBJ2-7; 12 positions agree with TRBD1. The CDR3 loop spans 15 amino acids. V lost 7 bases and J lost 3; bases outside the gene matches: 7. Per the germline V gene, CDR1 is MNHEY and CDR2 is SMNVEV (reference sequence). CDR3 DNA: TGTGCCAGCAAACTCCGGGACAGGGGGCACTACGAGCAGTACTTC. Its translation: CASKLRDRGHYEQYF.

V usage is TRBV19 and J usage is TRBJ1-2, with D tentatively TRBD1 (5 bases). The CDR3 is 13 amino acids. Per germline, CDR1 LNHDA and CDR2 SQIVND (reference sequence). The V end was cut by 5 bases, the J end by 8 bases, with 15 bases between. The CDR3 DNA is TGTGCCAGTAGTCCGGCCAGGGTAGGAGGCTACACCTTC. Protein product: CASSPARVGGYTF.

The genes are TRBV28 and TRBJ2-2; D remains unclear. The CDR3 sequence is 13 residues long. Germline V gene sequence: CDR1 MDHEN, CDR2 SYDVKM. The V end was cut by 6 bases, the J end by 5 bases, with 10 bases between. CDR3 sequence (DNA): TGTGCCAGCAGCACCTTCGCGACCGGGGAGCTGTTTTTT. Protein sequence: CASSTFATGELFF.

The chain recombines TRBV12-3 or TRBV12-4 with TRBJ1-2, with D perhaps TRBD1 (6 bases). V was pared by 3 bases and J by 4 bases, with 9 bases between. The CDR3 extends over 13 amino acids. The CDR3 sequence is CASSLQQGYGYTF. In DNA, the CDR3 is TGTGCCAGCAGTTTGCAACAGGGCTATGGCTACACCTTC.